These 16 T cell receptor beta chains were all obtained from the same sample, sequenced in a study of T cells in Graves' hyperthyroidism and ophthalmopathy. Amplification yielded TCR beta CDR3 regions, with RNA transcripts as the source. TCR CDR3 underwent first-round RT-PCR with the HTBI primer set. TCRdb re-called the multiplex PCR reads with MiXCR, one entry per CDR3 protein. This repertoire shows some 500,000 distinct CDR3 sequences, around a quarter found once; its top ten account for about 11%. Sequenced sample: blood. Source of these receptors: a woman in her twenties or thirties with Graves' ophthalmopathy.

This clonotype has a count of ten or more. This chain connects TRBV12-3 or TRBV12-4 to TRBJ1-3; D gene unclear. The ends were cut back, 2 bases at V and 0 bases at J, with 8 bases in the middle. This CDR3 spans 15 amino acids. The CDR3 nucleotides are TGTGCCAGCAGTTTAACGGAAAGCTCTGGAAACACCATATATTTT. This translates into CASSLTESSGNTIYF.

This clonotype was recorded a few times. The J gene is TRBJ2-7, the V gene TRBV19, with 7 positions matching TRBD1. The CDR3 totals 12 residues. The V segment lost 4 bases and the J segment 11 bases; nucleotides outside the gene matches: 8. Germline V gives CDR1 LNHDA, CDR2 SQIVND (reference sequence). The CDR3 protein is CASSTRTGQKYF. The CDR3 DNA follows: TGTGCCAGTAGTACGCGGACGGGACAGAAGTACTTC.

This clonotype was counted many times. The V and J genes are TRBV19 and TRBJ1-1; D unclear. Germline V gene data show CDR1 as LNHDA and CDR2 as SQIVND (reference sequence). Trimming removed 3 bases at V and 4 bases at J, with 12 bases between. The CDR3 sequence is 14 residues long. This CDR3 reads CASSITGIATEAFF. CDR3 bases: TGTGCCAGTAGTATCACGGGGATTGCCACTGAAGCTTTCTTT.

This clonotype occurred many times. J is TRBJ1-2 and V is TRBV30, with a possible D match to TRBD1 (5 bases). Germline CDR1 is GTSNPN and CDR2 is SVGIG (reference sequence). Between the trimmed V and J ends, which lost 1 base and 3 bases, there was a span of 9 bases. This CDR3 is built from 13 residues. The CDR3 DNA follows: TGTGCCTGGAGTGCCCAGGGATACTATGGCTACACCTTC. It translates to CAWSAQGYYGYTF.

The chain links TRBV12-3 or TRBV12-4 to TRBJ1-3; perhaps TRBD1 as D (5 bases). V lost 6 bases and J lost 8, with 17 bases in between. CDR3 length equals 14 residues. Written as DNA, the CDR3 is TGTGCCAGCAGACGAGACGGGGGAGTCGACACCATATATTTT. This gives the protein CASRRDGGVDTIYF.

This clonotype was picked up many times. V gene TRBV6-5 combines with J gene TRBJ1-2; 7 nucleotides agree with TRBD1. The CDR3 length is 14 residues. The V gene's germline CDR1 is MNHEY and CDR2 SVGAGI. Trimming removed 6 bases from V and 7 bases from J; junction bases left unmatched: 11. This chain's CDR3 is CASRWAGDSPGYTF. The DNA of the CDR3 is TGTGCCAGCAGGTGGGCGGGGGACAGTCCTGGCTACACCTTC.

In its sample, this clonotype was seen many times. The chain recombines TRBV12-3 or TRBV12-4 with TRBJ2-5; TRBD2 matches 14 bases. CDR3 length equals 17 residues. The trim removed 6 bases at V and 5 bases at J, leaving 11 bases unmatched. This CDR3 is CASSRTTSGGVGETQYF. The CDR3 DNA sequence: TGTGCCAGCAGCCGAACGACTAGCGGGGGGGTAGGGGAGACCCAGTACTTC.

Concerning this clonotype: This may stem from a read error, because a much larger clone lies one nucleotide away. The chain combines TRBV29-1 with TRBJ1-1; D remains unclear. The CDR3 has 12 residues. Germline V gene data show CDR1 as SQVTM and CDR2 as ANQGSEA. The CDR3, as DNA: TGCAGCGTTGATGCGATCCAGACTGAAGCTTGCTTT. It codes for CSVDAIQTEACF.

This clonotype was counted many times. This sequence joins TRBV20-1 and TRBJ1-6; D is possibly TRBD1 (6 bases). This CDR3 region has 18 residues. CDR1 and CDR2 from the germline V gene are DFQATT and SNEGSKA (reference sequence). The V gene lost 4 bases and the J gene lost 0 bases, with 19 bases spanning the gap. CDR3 in amino acids: CSANAPRGLSSYNSPLHF. CDR3 sequence (DNA): TGCAGTGCTAACGCACCCAGGGGACTCAGCTCCTATAATTCACCCCTCCACTTT.

This clonotype was counted many times. The chain uses TRBV2 and TRBJ1-2; D unresolved. CDR3 size: 13 residues. Germline V gene data show CDR1 as SNHLY and CDR2 as FYNNEI. Trimming left V 2 bases short and J 3 bases short, with 7 bases between. The DNA for the CDR3 is TGTGCCAGCAGTGAACGATCGGACTATGGCTACACCTTC. Protein sequence: CASSERSDYGYTF. The whole variable domain, filled in from reference TRBV2 and TRBJ1-2, reads EPEVTQTPSHQVTQMGQEVILRCVPISNHLYFYWYRQILGQKVEFLVSFYNNEISEKSEIFDDQFSVERPDGSNFTLKIRSTKLEDSAMYFCASSERSDYGYTFGSGTRLTVV.

This clonotype has at least ten counts. V usage is TRBV20-1 and J usage is TRBJ2-5, with 8 bases that match TRBD1. The germline CDR1 and CDR2 sequences are DFQATT and SNEGSKA (reference sequence). The CDR3 covers 13 residues. With 3 bases clipped from V and 7 bases from J, the junction kept 7 bases outside the gene matches. CDR3 nucleotide sequence: TGCAGTGCTAGCCTGACAGGGGTTTGGACCCAGTACTTC. Translated: CSASLTGVWTQYF.

Many counts were recorded for this clonotype. This chain connects TRBV20-1 to TRBJ2-5, with D possibly being TRBD2 (5 bases). CDR1 DFQATT and CDR2 SNEGSKA come from the germline V gene (reference sequence). The CDR3 length is 14 residues. Trimming removed 0 bases from V and 4 bases from J, with 12 bases in between. The CDR3 nucleotides read TGCAGTGCTAGAGATACTCTAGCTTCAGAGACCCAGTACTTC. Its protein product is CSARDTLASETQYF.

The sample holds a few counts of this clonotype. V is TRBV18 and J is TRBJ1-1; 8 positions match TRBD1. The CDR3 contains 15 residues. Germline V lookup: CDR1 KGHSH, CDR2 LQKENI. The V gene end was trimmed by 4 bases and the J gene end by 4 bases; junction bases not matched to a gene: 8. In DNA form, the CDR3 reads TGTGCCAGCTCACGCTTCGACAGGGGAGGCACTGAAGCTTTCTTT. Amino acid sequence: CASSRFDRGGTEAFF.

This clonotype occurred many times. V gene TRBV20-1 combines with J gene TRBJ2-7, with D perhaps matching TRBD2 (7 bases). V was cut by 1 base and J by 2 bases, with 21 bases left in between. Germline values: CDR1 DFQATT, CDR2 SNEGSKA (reference sequence). This CDR3 is 17 amino acids long. The CDR3 here is CSARVGGGRTLTYEQYF. DNA of the CDR3: TGCAGTGCTAGAGTTGGGGGGGGGCGAACCCTCACCTACGAGCAGTACTTC.

This clonotype was detected once. The gene calls are TRBV5-1 and TRBJ1-1; perhaps TRBD1 as D (6 bases). Trimming took 4 bases from V and 10 from J, leaving 14 bases between them. Per germline, CDR1 SGHRS and CDR2 YFSETQ. The CDR3 length is 12 residues. The DNA for the CDR3 is TGCGCCAGCAGCCCGACAGGTCCGGGAGCTTTCTTT. It yields the protein CASSPTGPGAFF.

The chain carries TRBV20-1 and TRBJ1-5, with TRBD1 identical over 8 bases. The CDR3 has 15 residues. V shed 3 bases and J 0 bases; nucleotides not matched to a gene: 4. The germline gives CDR1 DFQATT, CDR2 SNEGSKA (reference sequence). The CDR3 DNA reads TGCAGTGCTAGGACAGGGGAATATAGCAATCAGCCCCAGCATTTT. Its translation is CSARTGEYSNQPQHF.